The 9 T cell receptor beta chains listed next were all sequenced from one sample in a study of shared clonotypes between healthy human individuals. Generated by immunoSEQ multiplex PCR, the TCRdb table keeps only in-frame clones and is missing some. The table records fewer than 1.6 million clones, approximately 98.5% of them present only once. Input material: naive CD4+ T cells sorted from blood. Subset described: CD45RA+ positively selected. The source of these receptors is a man aged 30 to 39 in good health.

The V call is TRBV19, the J call TRBJ2-1; 10 bases map to TRBD1. The CDR3 runs 15 residues. Germline V gene lookup returns CDR1 LNHDA and CDR2 SQIVND (reference sequence). Trimming took 7 bases from V and 7 from J; bases not matched to a gene: 10. This chain's CDR3 is CASKTGTGERNEQFF. CDR3 DNA: TGTGCCAGTAAAACCGGGACAGGGGAACGGAATGAGCAGTTCTTC.

This chain links TRBV5-5 with TRBJ2-7; D ambiguous. The CDR3 runs 13 residues. Germline V gives CDR1 SGHKS, CDR2 YYEKEE (reference sequence). V was pared by 0 bases and J by 4 bases, with 8 bases between. In DNA, the CDR3 is TGTGCCAGCAGCTTGGGGGCTGATTACGAGCAGTACTTC. It codes for CASSLGADYEQYF.

This rearrangement joins TRBV7-3 to TRBJ2-3; D remains ambiguous. Germline V lookup: CDR1 SGHTA, CDR2 FQGTGA. CDR3 size: 15 residues. V lost 5 bases to trimming and J lost 6 bases, with 18 bases between them. The CDR3 region is CASSPDGRFLDTQYF. The DNA for the CDR3 is TGTGCCAGCAGCCCGGACGGGCGGTTCTTGGATACGCAGTATTTT.

V and J are TRBV5-1 and TRBJ2-1, with 8 bases identical to TRBD1. V was pared by 4 bases and J by 5 bases, with 11 bases of the junction left unmatched. The germline CDR1 and CDR2 sequences are SGHRS and YFSETQ. The CDR3 consists of 16 residues. The CDR3, as DNA: TGCGCCAGCAGCATTTCCGGGACAGGCTATAACAATGAGCAGTTCTTC. This codes for CASSISGTGYNNEQFF.

This clone was seen once. The V and J genes are TRBV29-1 and TRBJ1-2, with D possibly matching TRBD1 (6 bases). The V gene's germline CDR1 is SQVTM and CDR2 ANQGSEA. CDR3 size: 11 residues. The V end was cut by 6 bases, the J end by 6 bases, with 11 bases between. This CDR3 reads CSVRGTHGYTF. The CDR3 DNA follows: TGCAGCGTCAGGGGAACCCATGGCTACACCTTC.

CDR3 region: CASSHTDSSYNEQFF. CDR3 DNA: TGCGCCAGCAGCCACACGGACTCCTCCTACAATGAGCAGTTCTTC. The chain joins TRBV4-1 to TRBJ2-1; a possible D gene is TRBD2 (5 bases). The CDR3 totals 15 residues. Germline V lookup: CDR1 MGHRA, CDR2 YSYEKL. V was shortened by 3 bases and J by 0 bases, with 9 bases between the two germline ends.

The count of this clone is one. The V and J genes are TRBV28 and TRBJ2-2; possible D gene TRBD1, 5 bases. The CDR3 has 15 residues. From germline, CDR1 is MDHEN and CDR2 SYDVKM. V was clipped by 5 bases and J by 2 bases, with 12 bases between them. CDR3 nucleotide sequence: TGTGCCAGCAGTAAGGACAACCGAAACACCGGGGAGCTGTTTTTT. Translation: CASSKDNRNTGELFF.

V gene TRBV5-1 combines with J gene TRBJ2-1; D perhaps matches TRBD2 (5 bases). The CDR3 spans 14 residues. Germline-derived CDR1 and CDR2 are SGHRS and YFSETQ. Trimming cost V 0 bases and J 4 bases, with 8 bases left between them. In nucleotides, the CDR3 is TGCGCCAGCAGCTTGGTAACGGGGTACAATGAGCAGTTCTTC. This sequence encodes CASSLVTGYNEQFF.

The chain links TRBV28 to TRBJ2-7, with a weak D call TRBD2 (6 bases). From germline, CDR1 is MDHEN and CDR2 SYDVKM. The V end lost 2 bases, the J end lost 1 base, and 12 bases lay between the germline ends. The CDR3 contains 15 residues. CDR3 coding DNA: TGTGCCAGCAGTTTAGGGGGGAGTAGGTCCTACGAGCAGTACTTC. It specifies CASSLGGSRSYEQYF.